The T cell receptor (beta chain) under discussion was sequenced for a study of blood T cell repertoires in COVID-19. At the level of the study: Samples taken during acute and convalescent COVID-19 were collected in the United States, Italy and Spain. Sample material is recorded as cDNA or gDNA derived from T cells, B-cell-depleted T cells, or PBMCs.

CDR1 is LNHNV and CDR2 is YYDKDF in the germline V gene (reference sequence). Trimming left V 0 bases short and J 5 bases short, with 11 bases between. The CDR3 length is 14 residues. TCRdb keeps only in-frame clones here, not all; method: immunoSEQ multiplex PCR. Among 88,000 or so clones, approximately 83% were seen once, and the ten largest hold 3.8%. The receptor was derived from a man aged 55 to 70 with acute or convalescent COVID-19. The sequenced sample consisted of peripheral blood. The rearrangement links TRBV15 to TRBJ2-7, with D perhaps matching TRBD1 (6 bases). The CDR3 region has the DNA TGTGCCACCAGCAGAGATGGGGCAGGGGACGAGCAGTACTTC. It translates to CATSRDGAGDEQYF.